The TCR beta chain under discussion was sequenced for a study of CD8+ T cells in alopecia areata. The study, taken as a whole, reports: Scalp sample data also include resident alphabeta T cells from normal skin.

Sequencing used cDNA as its template, made by extracting RNA and reverse transcribing it. Profiled with immunoSEQ multiplex PCR; TCRdb holds only in-frame clones, not every one. The sample contains more than 150,000 clones, around 60% of which appear only once. The germline CDR1 and CDR2 sequences are LNHNV and YYDKDF (reference sequence). The CDR3 has 16 residues. Trimming cost V 1 base and J 4 bases, with 14 bases left between them. Note on this clone: The antigen remains unidentified.

Treatment given: oral pan-JAK inhibitor, 5-10 mg twice daily. Researchers picked out CD4+ and CD8+ T cells from PBMCs by sorting. The chain couples TRBV15 to TRBJ2-1; D might be TRBD2 (5 bases). This clonotype was obtained from a human donor with alopecia areata. Sequences were derived from CD4+ T cells sorted from blood, sampled at week 4, from a patient treated with tofacitinib. DNA for the CDR3: TGTGCCACCAGCAGAGTGGTACTAGTTCCTTACAATGAGCAGTTCTTC. This codes for CATSRVVLVPYNEQFF.